The 27 T cell receptor beta chains in this list originate from one sample, sequenced in a study of HIV-infected patients and healthy controls. TCRdb reprocessed the 5' RACE reads with MiXCR, giving one entry per CDR3 protein. Of under 20,000 distinct CDR3 sequences in the sample, 15% to 20% were seen once. The sample was CD8+ T cells from blood. Every receptor here comes from a human donor in good health.

This clonotype was seen many times. V and J are TRBV25-1 and TRBJ1-3; D is possibly TRBD1 (5 bases). This CDR3 is built from 17 residues. CDR1 and CDR2 (germline): MGHDK, SYGVNS. The V end lost 3 bases, the J end lost 3 bases, and 18 bases lay between the germline ends. The CDR3 DNA reads as TGTGCCAGCAGTGAGAGGACGGGCTGGGGCGGTGGAAACACCATATATTTT. This sequence encodes CASSERTGWGGGNTIYF.

This CDR3 reads CASRDPGQIYNEQFF. CDR3 sequence (DNA): TGTGCCAGCAGAGACCCGGGACAGATATACAATGAGCAGTTCTTC. The rearrangement joins TRBV6-1 to TRBJ2-1, with 7 nucleotides matching TRBD1. V lost 6 bases to trimming and J lost 4 bases; unmatched junction nucleotides: 9. The CDR3 spans 15 residues. Germline V gene data show CDR1 as MNHNS and CDR2 as SASEGT.

The chain couples TRBV6-2 or TRBV6-3 to TRBJ1-1, with TRBD1 as a possible D gene (5 bases). The germline V and J ends were trimmed by 6 bases and 3 bases, with 14 bases remaining between them. There are 14 residues in the CDR3. Germline CDR1 MNHEY, CDR2 SVGEGT. In DNA form, the CDR3 reads TGTGCCAGCAGCAGAGACAGTAAGGACACTGAAGCTTTCTTT. It translates to CASSRDSKDTEAFF.

This chain links TRBV3-1 with TRBJ2-1, with D unclear. The CDR3 sequence is 12 residues long. Germline CDR1 is LGHDT and CDR2 is YNNKEL (reference sequence). V lost 0 bases, J lost 6 bases, and 3 bases lay in between. The CDR3, as DNA: TGTGCCAGCAGCCAAGACCCCAATGAGCAGTTCTTC. This translates into CASSQDPNEQFF.

This chain links TRBV9 with TRBJ2-2, with TRBD2 identical over 10 bases. This CDR3 has 16 amino acids. Germline V gene sequence: CDR1 SGDLS, CDR2 YYNGEE. V gave up 4 bases and J gave up 5 bases; unmatched junction bases: 8. The CDR3 loop reads CASSHHSGRGTGELFF. DNA for the CDR3: TGTGCCAGCAGCCATCACAGCGGGAGGGGTACCGGGGAGCTGTTTTTT.

This chain links TRBV7-9 with TRBJ2-3, with D possibly matching TRBD2 (6 bases). Trimming shortened V by 4 bases and J by 7 bases, and 15 bases separated the two germline ends. Germline lookup yields CDR1 SEHNR and CDR2 FQNEAQ (reference sequence). The CDR3 spans 14 residues. CDR3 bases: TGTGCCAGCAGCTCAGAGACTAGGCCAAATACGCAGTATTTT. Its protein is CASSSETRPNTQYF.

This clonotype has a handful of counts. The V call is TRBV7-9, the J call TRBJ2-7; 7 bases line up with TRBD1. The CDR3 loop spans 14 amino acids. V was clipped by 1 base and J by 4 bases; unmatched bases: 4. The V gene's germline CDR1 is SEHNR and CDR2 FQNEAQ (reference sequence). In DNA form, the CDR3 reads TGTGCCAGCAGCTTAGGGGGACAGATTTACGAGCAGTACTTC. Translation: CASSLGGQIYEQYF.

This clonotype has ten or more counts. This chain joins TRBV6-6 and TRBJ2-3; D gene ambiguous. The CDR3 extends over 14 amino acids. Germline loops: CDR1 MNHNY, CDR2 SVGAGI (reference sequence). Trimming shortened V by 2 bases and J by 4 bases, and 10 bases separated the two germline ends. The CDR3, as DNA: TGTGCCAGCAGTTACCTCCAAGCCCCAGATACGCAGTATTTT. As protein: CASSYLQAPDTQYF.

V gene TRBV15 combines with J gene TRBJ1-1, with D maybe TRBD1 (6 bases). The germline V gene has CDR1 LNHNV and CDR2 YYDKDF (reference sequence). This CDR3 spans 16 amino acids. V lost 1 base and J 10 bases, leaving 22 bases between the germline ends. The CDR3 sequence: CATSRGSRAPEGGAFF. The DNA of the CDR3 is TGTGCCACCAGCAGAGGTAGTAGGGCCCCGGAGGGGGGAGCTTTCTTT.

This clonotype has a handful of counts. The V call is TRBV7-9, the J call TRBJ2-3; 7 nucleotides match TRBD2. CDR3 length: 15 residues. Germline assignment: CDR1 SEHNR and CDR2 FQNEAQ (reference sequence). V was pared by 11 bases and J by 4 bases, with 15 bases of the junction left unmatched. CDR3 loop: CAHDPKREGSDTQYF. CDR3 DNA sequence: TGTGCCCACGACCCCAAGCGGGAAGGGTCAGATACGCAGTATTTT. The variable domain in full, completed from reference TRBV7-9 and TRBJ2-3, reads DTGVSQNPRHKITKRGQNVTFRCDPISEHNRLYWYRQTLGQGPEFLTYFQNEAQLEKSRLLSDRFSAERPKGSFSTLEIQRTEQGDSAMYLCAHDPKREGSDTQYFGPGTRLTVL.

This clonotype showed up many times. The chain recombines TRBV27 with TRBJ2-5, with D possibly being TRBD2 (6 bases). The CDR3 is 11 amino acids. Per germline, CDR1 MNHEY and CDR2 SMNVEV (reference sequence). V was shortened by 6 bases and J by 5 bases, with 7 bases between the two germline ends. In DNA form, the CDR3 reads TGTGCCAGCAGCGGAGGGGAGACCCAGTACTTC. This codes for CASSGGETQYF.

This clonotype was found many times. This chain joins TRBV6-1 and TRBJ2-7, with D possibly called TRBD1 or TRBD2 (5 bases each). The CDR3 is 14 amino acids. Germline V gives CDR1 MNHNS, CDR2 SASEGT. Deletions cut 4 bases from V and 2 bases from J, with 12 bases between. The CDR3: CASSVRDRPYEQYF. Written as DNA, the CDR3 is TGTGCCAGCAGTGTCCGGGACCGGCCCTACGAGCAGTACTTC.

This clonotype was detected many times. V and J are TRBV20-1 and TRBJ1-1; no reliable D call. The CDR3 runs to 13 residues. CDR1 DFQATT and CDR2 SNEGSKA come from the germline V gene (reference sequence). Between the trimmed V and J ends, which lost 3 bases and 8 bases, there was a span of 16 bases. This CDR3 reads CSARNNEVKEAFF. In DNA form, the CDR3 reads TGCAGTGCTAGGAACAACGAAGTTAAGGAAGCTTTCTTT.

In this sample, this clonotype turned up many times. The chain couples TRBV2 to TRBJ2-1; tentative D call: TRBD2 (6 bases). Trimming removed 3 bases at V and 7 bases at J, with 13 bases between. This CDR3 has 14 residues. Germline V lookup: CDR1 SNHLY, CDR2 FYNNEI. The CDR3 bases are TGTGCCAGCAGTGATGGCGGGACCGGGAATGAGCAGTTCTTC. It is translated as CASSDGGTGNEQFF.

This clonotype was seen only a few times. The chain links TRBV19 to TRBJ1-1; D is uncertain. Germline V CDR1 and CDR2: LNHDA, SQIVND (reference sequence). The CDR3 length is 14 residues. V lost 3 bases and J 3 bases, leaving 11 bases between the germline ends. CDR3 nucleotide sequence: TGTGCCAGTAGTATTTGGGCGCTGGACACTGAAGCTTTCTTT. Translation: CASSIWALDTEAFF.

In DNA form, the CDR3 reads TGCGCCAGCAGCCAAGATCGGAGAGATTACCACATGAACACTGAAGCTTTCTTT. Its protein is CASSQDRRDYHMNTEAFF. The chain has TRBV4-3 and TRBJ1-1, with D unresolved. Germline assignment: CDR1 LGHNA and CDR2 YSLEER. V dropped 0 bases and J dropped 0 bases, with 17 bases sitting between them. The CDR3 covers 18 residues.

Remarks on this clonotype: A much more abundant neighbour one base away suggests this may be a read error. The chain is built from TRBV20-1 and TRBJ1-1, with a possible D match to TRBD1 (5 bases). Germline-derived CDR1 and CDR2 are DFQATT and SNEGSKA (reference sequence). The CDR3 length is 13 residues. The CDR3 DNA follows: TGCGGTGCTCCGGAGGGTTGGGGGGCTGAAGCTTTCTTT. This gives the protein CGAPEGWGAEAFF.

The CDR3 DNA reads as TGTGCCAGCAGTGGGACAGGGGGCCTAGCGGCTTGGGGGAATGAGCAGTTCTTC. Protein product: CASSGTGGLAAWGNEQFF. The chain is built from TRBV7-2 and TRBJ2-1; 12 positions match TRBD1. Unmatched junction bases numbered 16, after V lost 6 bases and J lost 7 bases. The CDR3 length is 18 residues. Per the germline V gene, CDR1 is SGHTA and CDR2 is FQGNSA.

The rearrangement uses TRBV4-3 and TRBJ2-7, with 10 nucleotides matching TRBD2. V lost 5 bases to trimming and J lost 5 bases; unmatched junction nucleotides: 6. The CDR3 is 14 amino acids. Germline V gene sequence: CDR1 LGHNA, CDR2 YSLEER. CDR3 nucleotide sequence: TGCGCCAGCAGCATTCTAGCGGGAGTAGACGAGCAGTACTTC. Amino acids: CASSILAGVDEQYF.

The table lists this clonotype with many counts. The chain is built from TRBV27 and TRBJ1-1; TRBD1 matches at 8 bases. V lost 5 bases to trimming and J lost 4 bases; unmatched junction nucleotides: 9. This CDR3 spans 15 amino acids. CDR1 is MNHEY, CDR2 SMNVEV, per germline (reference sequence). The CDR3 region has the DNA TGTGCCAGCAGTCCCTCGCGACAGGGGACCACTGAAGCTTTCTTT. It specifies CASSPSRQGTTEAFF.

This sequence joins TRBV27 and TRBJ2-5; possibly TRBD1 for D (5 bases). Trimming stripped 5 bases from V and 0 bases from J, with 22 bases between. Germline assignment: CDR1 MNHEY and CDR2 SMNVEV (reference sequence). The CDR3 runs to 18 residues. CDR3 region: CASSPGLWGTEYQETQYF. As DNA, the CDR3 is TGTGCCAGCAGTCCCGGTTTGTGGGGCACCGAGTACCAAGAGACCCAGTACTTC.

This clonotype appeared a few times. The chain joins TRBV19 to TRBJ1-1; D ambiguous. Trimming took 6 bases from V and 1 from J, leaving 9 bases between them. The V gene's germline CDR1 is LNHDA and CDR2 SQIVND (reference sequence). This CDR3 region has 13 residues. The CDR3 sequence is CASSLTGNTEAFF. Written as DNA, the CDR3 is TGTGCCAGTAGCCTTACGGGGAACACTGAAGCTTTCTTT.

This clonotype was seen more than once but under ten times. CDR3 protein: CASSLPPSGGGNTIYF. The DNA of the CDR3 is TGTGCCAGCAGTTTACCACCTTCTGGGGGGGGAAACACCATATATTTT. V and J are TRBV28 and TRBJ1-3; a possible D gene is TRBD1 (5 bases). Germline CDR1 reads MDHEN; CDR2 reads SYDVKM. This CDR3 region has 16 residues. The V end lost 2 bases, the J end lost 4 bases, and 15 bases lay between the germline ends.

The sample holds a few counts of this clonotype. V gene TRBV5-5 combines with J gene TRBJ2-1; D is ambiguous. Germline CDR1 SGHKS, CDR2 YYEKEE (reference sequence). This CDR3 has 16 residues. V shed 0 bases and J shed 2 bases, with 12 bases lying between them. In nucleotides, the CDR3 is TGTGCCAGCAGCTTGGACGGCAGTTTAACCTACAATGAGCAGTTCTTC. It encodes CASSLDGSLTYNEQFF.

This chain links TRBV4-1 with TRBJ2-1; D remains ambiguous. The CDR3 consists of 15 residues. Germline lookup yields CDR1 MGHRA and CDR2 YSYEKL. Trimming shortened V by 0 bases and J by 1 base, and 7 bases separated the two germline ends. CDR3 region: CASSQDPPSYNEQFF. DNA of the CDR3: TGCGCCAGCAGCCAAGATCCTCCTTCCTACAATGAGCAGTTCTTC.

CDR3 in amino acids: CASRGRGTSGSMSSYEQYF. In nucleotides, the CDR3 is TGTGCCAGCAGGGGGCGTGGGACTAGCGGTTCTATGAGCTCCTACGAGCAGTACTTC. The gene calls are TRBV6-4 and TRBJ2-7, with 11 bases matching TRBD2. The CDR3 spans 19 residues. With V trimmed by 6 bases and J by 0 bases, 16 bases remained unmatched. The germline CDR1 and CDR2 sequences are MRHNA and SNTAGT.

V is TRBV15 and J is TRBJ2-7; a weak D match, TRBD2 (6 bases). The germline V and J ends were trimmed by 3 bases and 4 bases, with 16 bases remaining between them. The CDR3 covers 15 residues. Germline CDR1 and CDR2: LNHNV and YYDKDF (reference sequence). The CDR3 here is CATSSLEGTEYEQYF. For the CDR3, the DNA is TGTGCCACCAGCAGCCTCGAGGGGACTGAGTACGAGCAGTACTTC.